This TCR beta chain was profiled in a study of post-analysis software for immune sequencing data. Turning to the study itself: Relapsing-remitting, secondary progressive and progressive-relapsing multiple sclerosis were all included among the disease courses.

The CDR3 has 16 amino acids. Trimming removed 6 bases at V and 7 bases at J, with 22 bases between. Germline V gene lookup returns CDR1 MNHEY and CDR2 SVGAGI. This clonotype appeared a single time. Its antigen is not identified. Findings and caveats of the study: F measure grouped same-batch samples tightly together. A few TRBV segments, TRBV5-6, TRBV5-1 and TRBV20-1 among them, were found more frequent in patients than controls.

Unique molecular identifiers featured in each of the TCR beta cDNA libraries. TCRdb re-called the PCR reads through MiXCR, storing one row per CDR3 protein. The sample carries approximately 400,000 distinct CDR3 sequences, roughly 30% recorded once. What was sequenced was blood. The clonotype comes from a girl aged 5-17 years with multiple sclerosis. V and J are TRBV6-5 and TRBJ2-1; D is perhaps TRBD1 or TRBD2 (5 bases each). CDR3 nucleotides: TGTGCCAGCAGGCGGACTCAAGGGGTCCGTGGGAATGAGCAGTTCTTC. It translates to CASRRTQGVRGNEQFF.